This T cell receptor beta chain was observed in a study of T cell changes during pregnancy in multiple sclerosis. Here immunoSEQ multiplex PCR was the method, and the copy in TCRdb shows in-frame clones only, minus some. Of about 75,000 clones detected, around 90% appear once; the ten largest clones hold about 1%. The CDR3 spans 13 residues. The germline V gene encodes CDR1 MDHEN and CDR2 SYDVKM. V shed 6 bases and J shed 3 bases, with 11 bases lying between them. The chain recombines TRBV28 with TRBJ1-2, with D possibly being TRBD1 (6 bases). This sequence was found in a female donor in good health, enrolled as a control in a pregnancy study. The material sequenced was peripheral blood, taken in the first trimester of pregnancy. The CDR3, as DNA: TGTGCCAGCAGGCTAGGGGGACACTATGGCTACACCTTC. This codes for CASRLGGHYGYTF.